A selection of T cell receptor beta chains follows, all from one sample in a study of shared clonotypes between healthy human individuals. Here immunoSEQ multiplex PCR was the method, and the copy in TCRdb shows in-frame clones only, minus some. The sample records about 2.4 million clones, approximately 93% being singletons. Sequences were obtained from naive CD4+ T cells from PBMCs. All receptors come from a man in his late teens or twenties in good health. Some clones in this sample may be carry-over from other donors' samples. Each CDR3 is given without its conserved first and last residue. A D gene is named only where the DNA matches it firmly.

d_gene	v_gene	j_gene	CDR3aa
TRBD1	TRBV6-1	TRBJ1-3	ATRGGSGNTIY
NA	TRBV6-6	TRBJ1-5	ASSISPGVSNQPQH
TRBD2	TRBV6-1	TRBJ2-1	ASSEVGIIGTSGVSFPYNEQF
NA	TRBV7-2	TRBJ1-1	ASSLHSTVPGTEAF
TRBD1	TRBV27	TRBJ2-7	ASSLLGDRITYEQY
NA	TRBV27	TRBJ2-5	ASRKGTNQETQY
NA	TRBV19	TRBJ2-7	ASSPAQDSSEQY
NA	TRBV4-1	TRBJ1-2	ASSPGRDGAGYT
NA	TRBV7-3	TRBJ2-4	ASSFTGLGAIQY
TRBD1	TRBV18	TRBJ1-1	ASSPIGTAAFTEAF
NA	TRBV28	TRBJ2-5	ASSLGGAGGETQY
NA	TRBV29-1	TRBJ1-1	SVEAGYLNTEAF
TRBD1	TRBV9	TRBJ2-7	ASSSRDRGYEQY
NA	TRBV6-6	TRBJ2-7	ASSYSRDYEQY
NA	TRBV6-6	TRBJ1-3	ASSPTVDSGNTIY
NA	TRBV27	TRBJ1-3	ASSLFGSSSSGNTIY
NA	TRBV9	TRBJ1-2	ASSVTSFSPGGYT
NA	TRBV6-1	TRBJ2-5	ASSEARETQY
NA	TRBV5-4	TRBJ2-1	ASSLEPSLSYNEQF
NA	TRBV7-3	TRBJ2-5	ASSLYGGLETQY
TRBD2	TRBV7-2	TRBJ2-6	ASSSRLADLSGANVLT
NA	TRBV6-5	TRBJ2-7	ASSYPGAQMQY
NA	TRBV20-1	TRBJ2-6	SASRSNVLT
TRBD1	TRBV2	TRBJ2-5	ASSRDRGQETQY
TRBD2	TRBV5-1	TRBJ2-7	ASSIDRTSFREQY
NA	TRBV29-1	TRBJ1-1	SVAAGQTEAF
NA	TRBV28	TRBJ2-5	ASTMWGLETQY
NA	TRBV28	TRBJ2-1	ASSLGGLAGSYNEQF
TRBD2	TRBV7-9	TRBJ2-3	ASSLGTSGSSKSTDTQY
NA	TRBV30	TRBJ2-2	AWRFYRAGGELF
NA	TRBV25-1	TRBJ2-1	ASSEYGLGHNEQF
TRBD1	TRBV5-5	TRBJ1-2	ASSPPGDRGWYGYT
NA	TRBV28	TRBJ2-7	ASRSPALVTHEQY